The 21 T cell receptor beta chains given below trace back to one sample, sequenced in a study of blood T cell repertoires in COVID-19 (dated by TCRdb to 2020 to 2021). The method was the immunoSEQ multiplex PCR assay. TCRdb stores this immuneACCESS table with in-frame sequences only. Part of the clones is absent; in the studies checked, under half of the shortfall reflects unresolved V genes, and no reason is known for the rest. The sample yields approximately 160,000 clones; 65% to 85% were counted once. About 3.6% of the sample goes to the ten largest clones. Sequenced: PBMCs or T cells enriched from blood (not recorded which). The origin of the receptors is a woman in her 50s in a cohort exposed to, infected with or recovered from COVID-19 (not recorded which).

This chain uses TRBV5-1 with TRBJ1-1; D not resolved. This CDR3 has 13 amino acids. Trimming took 0 bases from V and 1 from J, leaving 4 bases between them. CDR1 and CDR2 (germline): SGHRS, YFSETQ. CDR3 nucleotide sequence: TGCGCCAGCAGCTTGGCAGAGAACACTGAAGCTTTCTTT. The encoded protein is CASSLAENTEAFF.

The rearrangement joins TRBV25-1 to TRBJ1-5; no definite D call. Trimming removed 3 bases from V and 5 bases from J, with 11 bases in between. Germline V gives CDR1 MGHDK, CDR2 SYGVNS. The length of the CDR3 is 14 residues. The CDR3 nucleotides are TGTGCCAGCAGTGATGAGGGTAGGGATCAGCCCCAGCATTTT. This encodes CASSDEGRDQPQHF.

V and J are TRBV19 and TRBJ2-4, with TRBD1 as a possible D gene (6 bases). CDR1 is LNHDA and CDR2 is SQIVND in the germline V gene (reference sequence). The V gene lost 4 bases and the J gene lost 0 bases, with 7 bases spanning the gap. The length of the CDR3 is 14 residues. CDR3: CASSTGEAKNIQYF. In nucleotides, the CDR3 is TGTGCCAGTAGTACAGGGGAAGCCAAAAACATTCAGTACTTC.

About this clone itself: Different DNA sequences within this sample yield the same CDR3. The V gene is TRBV27, the J gene TRBJ1-1; possible D gene TRBD1, 6 bases. The CDR3 is 13 amino acids. V was trimmed by 1 base and J by 3 bases, leaving 6 bases between them. Germline CDR1 is MNHEY and CDR2 is SMNVEV (reference sequence). The CDR3, as DNA: TGTGCCAGCAGTTTATACAGGGACACTGAAGCTTTCTTT. Amino acid sequence: CASSLYRDTEAFF.

This clone was counted between two and nine times. This rearrangement joins TRBV15 to TRBJ1-6; unclear D gene. Trimming removed 5 bases at V and 0 bases at J, with 5 bases between. Looked up from germline, CDR1 is LNHNV and CDR2 is YYDKDF (reference sequence). The CDR3 totals 14 residues. CDR3 coding DNA: TGTGCCACCAGCGGGAGCTCCTATAATTCACCCCTCCACTTT. This gives the protein CATSGSSYNSPLHF. The whole variable domain, filled in from reference TRBV15 and TRBJ1-6, reads DAMVIQNPRYQVTQFGKPVTLSCSQTLNHNVMYWYQQKSSQAPKLLFHYYDKDFNNEADTPDNFQSRRPNTSFCFLDIRSPGLGDTAMYLCATSGSSYNSPLHFGNGTRLTVT.

This clone was picked up one time. Here the CDR3 reads CAVGGTTPSEQYF. The CDR3 nucleotides read TGTGCCGTCGGGGGGACGACCCCCAGCGAGCAGTACTTC. The chain carries TRBV28 and TRBJ2-7, with 7 bases that match TRBD2. The germline gives CDR1 MDHEN, CDR2 SYDVKM. The V segment lost 11 bases and the J segment 6 bases; nucleotides outside the gene matches: 13. This CDR3 is 13 amino acids long.

V gene TRBV5-3 combines with J gene TRBJ1-1, with 7 bases identical to TRBD1. TRBV5-3 falls under the ORF class, with uncertain function. Trimming at V came to 3 bases and at J to 1 base, leaving 6 bases not matched to a gene. This CDR3 contains 15 residues. CDR3 in amino acids: CARSYIQGGNTEAFF. As DNA, the CDR3 is TGTGCCAGAAGCTATATTCAGGGGGGGAACACTGAAGCTTTCTTT.

V usage is TRBV4-3 and J usage is TRBJ2-1; TRBD2 matches at 8 bases. The CDR3 extends over 15 amino acids. The germline gives CDR1 LGHNA, CDR2 YSLEER. With V trimmed by 1 base and J by 4 bases, 3 bases remained unmatched. CDR3 bases: TGCGCCAGCAGCCAAGTCGGGGGGGCTTACAATGAGCAGTTCTTC. Amino acids: CASSQVGGAYNEQFF.

The sample holds one count of this clone. This rearrangement joins TRBV6-2 or TRBV6-3 to TRBJ2-2; 11 nucleotides align to TRBD1. The CDR3 loop spans 17 amino acids. The V gene's germline CDR1 is MNHEY and CDR2 SVGEGT. V lost 6 bases, J lost 5 bases, and 11 bases stayed unmatched. The CDR3 loop is CASSPSGQGERTGELFF. The CDR3 region has the DNA TGTGCCAGCAGCCCTTCGGGACAGGGGGAGAGAACCGGGGAGCTGTTTTTT.

This clone appeared a single time. In nucleotides, the CDR3 is TGTGCCACCAGCAGAGACAGGGGGGTGGGAGAGACCCAGTACTTC. Protein sequence: CATSRDRGVGETQYF. The chain links TRBV15 to TRBJ2-5; D is perhaps TRBD1 (7 bases). Germline CDR1 LNHNV, CDR2 YYDKDF (reference sequence). CDR3 length equals 15 residues. The V and J ends lost 0 bases and 4 bases respectively, with 12 bases between them.

V gene TRBV19 combines with J gene TRBJ2-1; 8 positions agree with TRBD1. CDR3 length: 13 amino acids. Per germline, CDR1 LNHDA and CDR2 SQIVND (reference sequence). J was trimmed by 6 bases and V by 4 bases; bases with no gene match: 2. The CDR3 region is CASSTGTGNEQFF. CDR3 DNA sequence: TGTGCCAGTAGTACCGGGACAGGCAATGAGCAGTTCTTC.

This sequence joins TRBV19 and TRBJ2-4; TRBD2 agrees at 8 bases. CDR3 size: 17 residues. The V gene end was trimmed by 4 bases and the J gene end by 0 bases; junction bases not matched to a gene: 8. In germline, CDR1 is LNHDA, CDR2 SQIVND (reference sequence). Here the CDR3 DNA reads TGTGCCAGTAGTAGGAACGGGGGGGAACTAGCCAAAAACATTCAGTACTTC. Amino acids: CASSRNGGELAKNIQYF.

In this sample, this clone turned up many times. The sample has other DNA sequences that encode this CDR3 too. The chain employs TRBV2 and TRBJ1-5, with TRBD1 as a possible D gene (5 bases). V was trimmed by 3 bases and J by 7 bases, leaving 10 bases between them. The CDR3 is 13 amino acids. Germline V gene sequence: CDR1 SNHLY, CDR2 FYNNEI. Here the CDR3 DNA reads TGTGCCAGCAGTGACAGGGTCGACCAGCCCCAGCATTTT. It is translated as CASSDRVDQPQHF.

The chain uses TRBV18 and TRBJ2-1; 12 bases match TRBD2. CDR3 size: 17 residues. Germline-derived CDR1 and CDR2 are KGHSH and LQKENI. V trimming: 3 bases; J trimming: 3 bases; junction bases outside the gene matches: 6. As DNA, the CDR3 is TGTGCCAGCTCACCCTCTATGACTAGCGGGGGCTACAATGAGCAGTTCTTC. It translates to CASSPSMTSGGYNEQFF.

The chain combines TRBV7-9 with TRBJ2-5; 9 bases line up with TRBD2. The ends lost 2 bases at V and 5 bases at J; junction bases unmatched: 3. The CDR3 is 14 residues long. Germline-derived CDR1 and CDR2 are SEHNR and FQNEAQ (reference sequence). CDR3 DNA sequence: TGTGCCAGCAGCTTAAACAGCGGGGGGGAGACCCAGTACTTC. Protein product: CASSLNSGGETQYF.

J is TRBJ1-1 and V is TRBV7-3; D gene ambiguous. Germline CDR1 reads SGHTA; CDR2 reads FQGTGA. Trimming stripped 3 bases from V and 2 bases from J, with 7 bases between. The CDR3 extends over 13 amino acids. CDR3 bases: TGTGCCAGCAGCTTGAGGATTAACACTGAAGCTTTCTTT. It encodes CASSLRINTEAFF. Together with reference TRBV7-3 and TRBJ1-1, the CDR3 gives the full variable domain: GAGVSQTPSNKVTEKGKYVELRCDPISGHTALYWYRQSLGQGPEFLIYFQGTGAADDSGLPNDRFFAVRPEGSVSTLKIQRTERGDSAVYLCASSLRINTEAFFGQGTRLTVV.

The chain recombines TRBV28 with TRBJ1-5; tentative D call: TRBD1 (6 bases). The germline gives CDR1 MDHEN, CDR2 SYDVKM. This CDR3 comprises 16 residues. V lost 4 bases to trimming and J lost 0 bases, with 13 bases between them. CDR3 DNA: TGTGCCAGCAGTTCCTCATACAGGGATAGCAATCAGCCCCAGCATTTT. It yields the protein CASSSSYRDSNQPQHF.

The V call is TRBV6-5, the J call TRBJ2-1; 9 positions match TRBD2. CDR3 length: 12 residues. V shed 6 bases and J 10 bases; nucleotides not matched to a gene: 4. Germline V gene sequence: CDR1 MNHEY, CDR2 SVGAGI. CDR3 DNA sequence: TGTGCCAGCAGCCTAGCGGGAAAGGAGCAGTTCTTC. Protein product: CASSLAGKEQFF.

Note on this clone: The germline gene is not matched at one end of the junction; a read error may be the cause. The CDR3 nucleotides are TGCAGCGTTGGCGAAGGCGACCGGAGACCTGAGGCTTTCTTT. This codes for CSVGEGDRRPEAFF. The chain carries TRBV29-1 and TRBJ1-1; no definite D call. The germline CDR1 and CDR2 sequences are SQVTM and ANQGSEA. CDR3 length equals 14 residues.

This chain links TRBV6-5 with TRBJ2-1; no reliable D call. Looked up from germline, CDR1 is MNHEY and CDR2 is SVGAGI. This CDR3 contains 14 residues. Deletions cut 9 bases from V and 5 bases from J, with 17 bases between. CDR3 DNA sequence: TGTGCCAGTTGTCACGGTTCAAGAAACAATGAGCAGTTCTTC. It specifies CASCHGSRNNEQFF.

The chain links TRBV7-3 to TRBJ2-1; D is ambiguous. Trimming stripped 5 bases from V and 5 bases from J, with 13 bases between. The CDR3 runs to 14 residues. CDR1 is SGHTA, CDR2 FQGTGA, per germline. The CDR3 loop is CASSTSDINNEQFF. The CDR3 bases are TGTGCCAGCAGCACCTCAGACATAAACAATGAGCAGTTCTTC. Looking up the rest from reference TRBV7-3 and TRBJ2-1 gives the full variable domain: GAGVSQTPSNKVTEKGKYVELRCDPISGHTALYWYRQSLGQGPEFLIYFQGTGAADDSGLPNDRFFAVRPEGSVSTLKIQRTERGDSAVYLCASSTSDINNEQFFGPGTRLTVL.